This entry lists 20 T cell receptor beta chains sequenced from one sample in a study of control samples from healthy donors and cancer patients. The protocol was immunoSEQ multiplex PCR, while the TCRdb copy is restricted to in-frame clones and leaves out a portion. Of about 29,000 clones in the sample, around 90% are singletons; the top ten hold about 3.7%. Sequenced sample: formalin-fixed, paraffin-embedded tissue. These receptors came from a female donor with melanoma.

The chain has TRBV6-6 and TRBJ2-7; D possibly corresponds to TRBD2 (5 bases). CDR1 and CDR2 from the germline V gene are MNHNY and SVGAGI (reference sequence). The CDR3 length is 12 residues. Trimming removed 4 bases from V and 7 bases from J, with 11 bases in between. In DNA, the CDR3 is TGTGCCAGCAGTTCCCCACCGGGAGAGCAGTACTTC. It specifies CASSSPPGEQYF.

The CDR3 nucleotides are TGTGCCAGCACTCTGGGGCTAGCGGCCTACAATGAGCAGTTCTTC. Translating it yields CASTLGLAAYNEQFF. The gene calls are TRBV28 and TRBJ2-1; 7 bases are shared with TRBD2. CDR1 and CDR2 from the germline V gene are MDHEN and SYDVKM. The CDR3 is made up of 15 amino acids. Losses at the gene ends were 7 bases for V and 2 bases for J; bases not matched to a gene: 8. Using reference TRBV28 and TRBJ2-1 for the parts outside the CDR3, the full variable domain is DVKVTQSSRYLVKRTGEKVFLECVQDMDHENMFWYRQDPGLGLRLIYFSYDVKMKEKGDIPEGYSVSREKKERFSLILESASTNQTSMYLCASTLGLAAYNEQFFGPGTRLTVL.

The gene calls are TRBV6-6 and TRBJ2-1; D is ambiguous. V was clipped by 3 bases and J by 5 bases, with 5 bases between them. The CDR3 is made up of 12 amino acids. Looked up from germline, CDR1 is MNHNY and CDR2 is SVGAGI (reference sequence). CDR3 sequence: CASSYADNEQFF. The CDR3 nucleotides are TGTGCCAGCAGTTATGCAGACAATGAGCAGTTCTTC.

This clone is medium-sized. The CDR3 DNA is TGTGCCAGCGGGGGGGCAGGTGAAATTTATGGCTACACCTTC. This codes for CASGGAGEIYGYTF. V usage is TRBV2 and J usage is TRBJ1-2; tentatively, D is TRBD1 (6 bases). CDR1 is SNHLY, CDR2 FYNNEI, per germline. Trimming took off 8 bases at V and 5 bases at J, with 18 bases between the two ends. CDR3 length: 14 amino acids.

CDR3 in DNA: TGTGCCAGCAGCTTAGCGGCGGGTTTAGACGAGCAGTACTTC. Translation gives CASSLAAGLDEQYF. The chain has TRBV7-9 and TRBJ2-7; tentative D call: TRBD2 (5 bases). Between the trimmed V and J ends, which lost 0 bases and 5 bases, there was a span of 11 bases. The CDR3 loop spans 14 amino acids. Germline V CDR1 and CDR2: SEHNR, FQNEAQ (reference sequence).

This clone was detected only once. The V call is TRBV11-2, the J call TRBJ1-2, with 8 bases aligning to TRBD1. The V gene end was trimmed by 5 bases and the J gene end by 4 bases; junction bases not matched to a gene: 9. The CDR3 sequence is 15 residues long. Per the germline V gene, CDR1 is SGHAT and CDR2 is FQNNGV. The CDR3 sequence is CASSPTGEGSYGYTF. CDR3 in DNA: TGTGCCAGCAGCCCGACAGGGGAAGGAAGCTATGGCTACACCTTC.

A note on this clone: A read error may produce the germline difference seen at one junction end. The V call is TRBV25-1, the J call TRBJ1-1; D possibly corresponds to TRBD1 (5 bases). Per the germline V gene, CDR1 is MGHDK and CDR2 is SYGVNS. This CDR3 is 14 amino acids long. CDR3 loop: CANSEFGGNTEAFF. The CDR3 DNA is TGTGCCAACAGTGAATTCGGGGGAAACACTGAAGCTTTCTTT.

This chain joins TRBV29-1 and TRBJ1-2; D not certain. V gave up 3 bases and J gave up 4 bases, with 9 bases separating them. The CDR3 contains 12 residues. Germline assignment: CDR1 SQVTM and CDR2 ANQGSEA. The CDR3 region is CSVETGIYGYTF. The CDR3 region has the DNA TGCAGCGTTGAGACGGGGATCTATGGCTACACCTTC. The whole variable domain, filled in from reference TRBV29-1 and TRBJ1-2, reads SAVISQKPSRDICQRGTSLTIQCQVDSQVTMMFWYRQQPGQSLTLIATANQGSEATYESGFVIDKFPISRPNLTFSTLTVSNMSPEDSSIYLCSVETGIYGYTFGSGTRLTVV.

The CDR3 DNA sequence: TGTGCCAGCAGCTCGCCGACTTCAGGCAATGAGCAGTTCTTC. Its translation: CASSSPTSGNEQFF. The chain recombines TRBV7-8 with TRBJ2-1; D unresolved. This CDR3 comprises 14 residues. Per germline, CDR1 SGHVS and CDR2 FQNEAQ. Trimming stripped 4 bases from V and 6 bases from J, with 13 bases between.

This clone was counted a single time. V and J are TRBV5-4 and TRBJ2-7, with 7 bases fitting TRBD1. Germline trimming cut 4 bases from V and 3 bases from J; bases unmatched to any gene: 4. The CDR3 consists of 13 residues. Germline V gene data show CDR1 as SGHNT and CDR2 as YYREEE (reference sequence). CDR3 sequence: CASSIRGFYEQYF. CDR3 bases: TGTGCCAGCAGCATCAGGGGGTTCTACGAGCAGTACTTC.

This chain joins TRBV6-5 and TRBJ2-7; D may be TRBD2 (7 bases). Germline V gene lookup returns CDR1 MNHEY and CDR2 SVGAGI. Trimming stripped 6 bases from V and 0 bases from J, with 15 bases between. CDR3 length equals 15 residues. The CDR3 region is CASRGGRMSSYEQYF. The CDR3 DNA sequence: TGTGCCAGCAGGGGGGGGCGGATGTCCTCCTACGAGCAGTACTTC.

The chain employs TRBV5-6 and TRBJ1-1; D ambiguous. In germline, CDR1 is SGHDT, CDR2 YYEEEE. This CDR3 is 16 amino acids long. V was clipped by 1 base and J by 0 bases, with 13 bases between them. The CDR3 sequence is CASSLYGILMNTEAFF. In nucleotides, the CDR3 is TGTGCCAGCAGCTTGTACGGGATCCTTATGAACACTGAAGCTTTCTTT.

The chain carries TRBV5-1 and TRBJ1-1; tentative D call: TRBD1 (6 bases). The CDR3 is 15 residues long. V was pared by 1 base and J by 0 bases, with 10 bases between. Looked up from germline, CDR1 is SGHRS and CDR2 is YFSETQ. The CDR3 reads CASSLTGTLNTEAFF. The CDR3 DNA reads TGCGCCAGCAGCTTGACAGGGACCTTGAACACTGAAGCTTTCTTT. Based on the CDR3 plus reference TRBV5-1 and TRBJ1-1, the full variable domain is KAGVTQTPRYLIKTRGQQVTLSCSPISGHRSVSWYQQTPGQGLQFLFEYFSETQRNKGNFPGRFSGRQFSNSRSEMNVSTLELGDSALYLCASSLTGTLNTEAFFGQGTRLTVV.

This chain connects TRBV5-1 to TRBJ1-1; 10 bases match TRBD1. Germline assignment: CDR1 SGHRS and CDR2 YFSETQ. The CDR3 sequence is 16 residues long. V was clipped by 2 bases and J by 6 bases; unmatched bases: 10. CDR3 in amino acids: CASSFRQGARGAEAFF. DNA of the CDR3: TGCGCCAGCAGCTTCAGACAGGGGGCCAGGGGAGCTGAAGCTTTCTTT.

This rearrangement joins TRBV12-1 to TRBJ1-5; the listed D gene, TRBD1, was not tested against the DNA. TRBV12-1 is a listed pseudogene. CDR3 length equals 15 residues. CDR3 DNA sequence: TGTGCCAGCAGCTCCAATGACAGGTCCCATCAGCCCCAGCATTTT. Protein sequence: CASSSNDRSHQPQHF.

This clone occurred a few times. CDR3 sequence reads: CASSSTLANYGYTF. For the CDR3, the DNA is TGTGCCAGCAGTTCGACACTAGCTAACTATGGCTACACCTTC. V usage is TRBV6-5 and J usage is TRBJ1-2; D remains unclear. Trimming took 4 bases from V and 0 from J, leaving 9 bases between them. Germline V CDR1 and CDR2: MNHEY, SVGAGI. CDR3 length: 14 amino acids.

V usage is TRBV7-9 and J usage is TRBJ2-7, with 7 bases identical to TRBD2. The junction had 7 bases not matched to a gene; V was cut back by 5 bases and J by 6 bases. Per germline, CDR1 SEHNR and CDR2 FQNEAQ (reference sequence). The CDR3 consists of 13 residues. This chain's CDR3 is CASSREVDFEQYF. CDR3 nucleotide sequence: TGTGCCAGCAGCCGGGAGGTTGATTTCGAGCAGTACTTC.

This sequence joins TRBV19 and TRBJ2-7, with 8 positions matching TRBD2. V was clipped by 3 bases and J by 3 bases; unmatched bases: 7. This CDR3 has 15 amino acids. Germline CDR1 LNHDA, CDR2 SQIVND (reference sequence). The CDR3 DNA sequence: TGTGCCAGTAGTATCTTTGGCGGGAGGCGCTACGAGCAGTACTTC. This codes for CASSIFGGRRYEQYF.

As for this clone: Germline and junction disagree at one end, which may indicate a read error. The chain recombines TRBV29-1 with TRBJ1-2; 7 bases map to TRBD1. Germline V gene sequence: CDR1 SQVTM, CDR2 ANQGSEA. The CDR3 consists of 14 residues. CDR3 sequence (DNA): TGCAGTGCTATAAACCCAGAGATCTTCAGGGGGTCCGCCTTC. This translates into CSAINPEIFRGSAF.

The chain uses TRBV3-1 (or the pseudogene TRBV3-2) and TRBJ2-7; D unclear. Germline V lookup: CDR1 LGHDT, CDR2 YNNKEL (reference sequence). Trimming stripped 4 bases from V and 12 bases from J, with 16 bases between. This CDR3 is 12 amino acids long. The CDR3 nucleotides read TGTGCCAGCAGCCCCTCACACGGACGAGGGTACTTC. As protein: CASSPSHGRGYF.